This T cell receptor beta chain was profiled in a study of CD8+ T cells in alopecia areata. Findings of the study overall: Normal scalp showed lower clonality than lesional scalp, especially alopecia totalis/universalis. Scalp samples also yield sequences of resident alphabeta T cells from normal skin.

Individuals with alopecia areata gave both lesional scalp punch biopsies and peripheral blood for collection. Isolation of CD4+ and CD8+ T cells from PBMCs was achieved by sorting. A word on this clone: Its antigen is currently unknown.

Sequencing relied on a cDNA template that was reverse transcribed from extracted RNA. Sequencing used immunoSEQ multiplex PCR; TCRdb keeps in-frame clones, though not all of them. The sample shows some 22,000 clones, roughly half of them seen only once. Germline trimming cut 2 bases from V and 4 bases from J; bases unmatched to any gene: 6. This CDR3 has 15 amino acids. Germline CDR1 MGHRA, CDR2 YSYEKL. Sequencing was done on a sample of NKG2D-high CD8+ T cells sorted from blood. This sequence was found in a human donor with alopecia areata. V usage is TRBV4-1 and J usage is TRBJ2-7; 9 bases agree with TRBD2. This chain's CDR3 is CASSQPAGGWYEQYF. The CDR3 coding sequence is TGCGCCAGCAGCCAACCGGCGGGAGGGTGGTACGAGCAGTACTTC.